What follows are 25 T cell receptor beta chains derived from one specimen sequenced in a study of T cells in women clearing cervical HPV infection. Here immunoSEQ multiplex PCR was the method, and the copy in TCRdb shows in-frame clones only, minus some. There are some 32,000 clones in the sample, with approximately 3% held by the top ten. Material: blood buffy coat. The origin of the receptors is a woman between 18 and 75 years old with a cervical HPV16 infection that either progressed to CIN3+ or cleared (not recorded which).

The CDR3 loop reads CASRGDSRTDTQYF. CDR3 bases read: TGCGCCAGCAGGGGGGACAGTCGCACAGATACG. The chain uses TRBV10-1 and TRBJ2-3; 7 positions match TRBD1. The read stops 3 residues short of the end of the CDR3; the missing end is completed from the germline J gene. CDR1 and CDR2 (germline): WNHNN, SYGVQD (reference sequence). J lost 1 base, V lost 6 bases, and 4 bases had no gene match. CDR3 size: 14 residues.

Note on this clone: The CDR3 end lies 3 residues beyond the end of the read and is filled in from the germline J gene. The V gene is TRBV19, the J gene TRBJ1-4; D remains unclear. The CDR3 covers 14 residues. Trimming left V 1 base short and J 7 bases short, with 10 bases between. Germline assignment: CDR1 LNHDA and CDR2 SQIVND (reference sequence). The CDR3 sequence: CASSIGPSGEKLFF. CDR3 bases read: TGTGCCAGTAGTATAGGACCGTCGGGTGAAAAA. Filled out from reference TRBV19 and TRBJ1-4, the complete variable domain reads DGGITQSPKYLFRKEGQNVTLSCEQNLNHDAMYWYRQDPGQGLRLIYYSQIVNDFQKGDIAEGYSVSREKKESFPLTVTSAQKNPTAFYLCASSIGPSGEKLFFGSGTQLSVL.

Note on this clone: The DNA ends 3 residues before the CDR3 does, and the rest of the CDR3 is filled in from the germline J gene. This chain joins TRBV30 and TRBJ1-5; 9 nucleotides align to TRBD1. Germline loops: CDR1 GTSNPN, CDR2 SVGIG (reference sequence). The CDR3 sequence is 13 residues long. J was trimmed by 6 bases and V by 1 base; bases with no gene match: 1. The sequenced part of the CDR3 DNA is TGTGCCTGGAGTGCACAGGGGGCTCAGCCC. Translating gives CAWSAQGAQP. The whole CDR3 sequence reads CAWSAQGAQPQHF.

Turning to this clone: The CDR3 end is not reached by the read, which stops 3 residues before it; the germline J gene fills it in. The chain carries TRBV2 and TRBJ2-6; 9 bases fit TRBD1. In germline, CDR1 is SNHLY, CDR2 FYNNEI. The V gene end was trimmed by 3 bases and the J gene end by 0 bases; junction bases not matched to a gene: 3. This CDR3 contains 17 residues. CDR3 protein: CASSDGTGSSGANVLTF. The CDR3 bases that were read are TGTGCCAGCAGTGACGGGACAGGGAGCTCTGGGGCCAACGTC.

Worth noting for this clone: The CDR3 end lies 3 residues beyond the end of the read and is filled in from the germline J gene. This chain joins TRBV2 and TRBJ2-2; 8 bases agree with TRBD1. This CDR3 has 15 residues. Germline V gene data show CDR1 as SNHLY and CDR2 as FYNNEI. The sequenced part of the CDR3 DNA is TGTGCCAGCAGCGGACAGGGAAAAAGTAATTCACCG. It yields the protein CASSGQGKSNSP. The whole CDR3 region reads CASSGQGKSNSPLFF.

CDR3 protein: CASSLLSSGANVLFF. The CDR3 DNA, read in part, is TGTGCCAGCAGCTTACTCTCGTCTGGGGCCAACGTA. The chain employs TRBV11-2 and TRBJ1-4; the D gene is possibly TRBD1 (5 bases). The CDR3 end lies 3 residues beyond the end of the read and is filled in from the germline J gene. The CDR3 is made up of 15 amino acids. Germline-derived CDR1 and CDR2 are SGHAT and FQNNGV.

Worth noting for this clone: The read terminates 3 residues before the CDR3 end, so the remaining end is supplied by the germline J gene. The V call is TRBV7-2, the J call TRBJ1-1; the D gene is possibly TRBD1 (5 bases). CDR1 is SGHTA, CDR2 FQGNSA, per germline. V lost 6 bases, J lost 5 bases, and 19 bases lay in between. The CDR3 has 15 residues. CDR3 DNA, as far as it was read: TGTGCCAGCAGTCGAGCCCCAGAGGGGCGAACTGAA. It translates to CASSRAPEGRTE. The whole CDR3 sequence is CASSRAPEGRTEAFF. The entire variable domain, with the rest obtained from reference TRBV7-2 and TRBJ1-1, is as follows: GAGVSQSPSNKVTEKGKDVELRCDPISGHTALYWYRQSLGQGLEFLIYFQGNSAPDKSGLPSDRFSAERTGGSVSTLTIQRTQQEDSAVYLCASSRAPEGRTEAFFGQGTRLTVV.

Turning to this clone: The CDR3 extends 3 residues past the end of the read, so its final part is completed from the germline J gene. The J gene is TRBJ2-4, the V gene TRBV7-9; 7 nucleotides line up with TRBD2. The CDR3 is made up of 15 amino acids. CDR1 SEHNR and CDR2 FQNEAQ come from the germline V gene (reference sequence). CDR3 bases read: TGTGCCAGCAGCTTAAGCGGGGCTCTTAACTATGGT. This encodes CASSLSGALNYG. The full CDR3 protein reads CASSLSGALNYGQYF.

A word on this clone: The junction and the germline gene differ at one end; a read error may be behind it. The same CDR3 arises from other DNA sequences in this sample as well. Here the CDR3 reads CASSEDYSGNTIYF. The covered CDR3 bases are TGTGCCAGCAGCGAGGACTACTCTGGAAACACA. The gene calls are TRBV7-2 and TRBJ1-3; D unclear. Read coverage stops 3 residues before the CDR3 terminus; the germline J gene supplies the remainder. CDR1 and CDR2 (germline): SGHTA, FQGNSA. The CDR3 contains 14 residues.

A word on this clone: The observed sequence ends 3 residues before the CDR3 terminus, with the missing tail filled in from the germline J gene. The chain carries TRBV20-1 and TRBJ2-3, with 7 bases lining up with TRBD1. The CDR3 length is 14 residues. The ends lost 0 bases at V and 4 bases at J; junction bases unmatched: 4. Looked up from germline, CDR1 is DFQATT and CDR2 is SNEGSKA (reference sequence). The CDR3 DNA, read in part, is TGCAGTGCTAGAGACAGGGGGAAACCAGATACG. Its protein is CSARDRGKPDT. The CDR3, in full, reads CSARDRGKPDTQYF.

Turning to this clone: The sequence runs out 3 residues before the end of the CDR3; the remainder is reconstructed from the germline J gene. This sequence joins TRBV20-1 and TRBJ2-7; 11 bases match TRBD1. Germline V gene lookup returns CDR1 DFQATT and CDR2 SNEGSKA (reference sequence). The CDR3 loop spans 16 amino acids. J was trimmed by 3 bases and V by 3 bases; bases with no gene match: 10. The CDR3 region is CSARSLRDRGVYEQYF. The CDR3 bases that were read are TGCAGTGCTAGGTCCCTCCGGGACAGGGGGGTCTACGAG.

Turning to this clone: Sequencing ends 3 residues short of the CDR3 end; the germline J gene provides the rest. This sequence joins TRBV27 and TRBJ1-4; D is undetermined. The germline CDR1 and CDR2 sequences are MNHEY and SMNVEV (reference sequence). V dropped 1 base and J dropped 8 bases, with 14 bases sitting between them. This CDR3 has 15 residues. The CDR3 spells CASSLFLGFSEKLFF. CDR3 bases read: TGTGCCAGCAGTTTATTTTTAGGTTTTAGCGAAAAA.

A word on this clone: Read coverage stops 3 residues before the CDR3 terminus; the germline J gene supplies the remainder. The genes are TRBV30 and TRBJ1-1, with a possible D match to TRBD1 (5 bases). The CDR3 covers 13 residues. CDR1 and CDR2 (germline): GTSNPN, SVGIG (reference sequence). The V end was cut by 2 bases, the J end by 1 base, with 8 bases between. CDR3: CAWSQGQNTEAFF. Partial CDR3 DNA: TGTGCCTGGAGTCAGGGCCAGAACACTGAA.

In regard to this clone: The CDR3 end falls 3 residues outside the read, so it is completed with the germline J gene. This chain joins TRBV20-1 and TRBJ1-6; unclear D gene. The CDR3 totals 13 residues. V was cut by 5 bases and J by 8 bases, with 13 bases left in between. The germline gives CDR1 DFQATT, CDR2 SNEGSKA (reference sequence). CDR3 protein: CSALDGVDSPLHF. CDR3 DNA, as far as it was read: TGCAGTGCTTTAGACGGGGTTGATTCACCC.

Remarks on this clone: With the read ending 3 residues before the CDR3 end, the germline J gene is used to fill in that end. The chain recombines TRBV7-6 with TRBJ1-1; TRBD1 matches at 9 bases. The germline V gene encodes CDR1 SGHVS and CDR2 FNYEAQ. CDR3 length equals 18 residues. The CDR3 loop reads CASSWGLGTGPRTDTAFF. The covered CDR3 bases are TGTGCCAGCAGCTGGGGCCTTGGGACAGGGCCCCGCACAGATACG.

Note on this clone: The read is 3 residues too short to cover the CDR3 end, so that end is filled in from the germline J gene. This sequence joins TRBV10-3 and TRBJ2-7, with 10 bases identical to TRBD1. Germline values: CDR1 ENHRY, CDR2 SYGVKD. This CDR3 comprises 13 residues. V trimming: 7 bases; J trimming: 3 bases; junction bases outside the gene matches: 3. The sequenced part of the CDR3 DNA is TGTGCCATCAAAAGGACAGGGGGCTACGAG. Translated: CAIKRTGGYE. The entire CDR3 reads CAIKRTGGYEQYF.

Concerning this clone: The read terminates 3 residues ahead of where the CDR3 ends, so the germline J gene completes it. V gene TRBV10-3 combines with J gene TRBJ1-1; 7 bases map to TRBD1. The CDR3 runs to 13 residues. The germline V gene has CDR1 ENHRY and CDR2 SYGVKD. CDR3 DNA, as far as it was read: TGTGCCATCAGCGGGACAGAGGTCAGCGAA. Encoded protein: CAISGTEVSE. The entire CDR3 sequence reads CAISGTEVSEAFF.

The sequenced part of the CDR3 DNA is TGTGCCAGCAGTTCGTTTTCCGGGACTAGCGGCGAG. Its protein is CASSSFSGTSGE. The CDR3 as a whole reads CASSSFSGTSGEQYF. The rearrangement links TRBV2 to TRBJ2-7, with 11 bases that match TRBD2. From the germline J gene comes the end of the CDR3, since the read stops 3 residues before it. Germline CDR1 reads SNHLY; CDR2 reads FYNNEI. The V segment lost 5 bases and the J segment 6 bases; nucleotides outside the gene matches: 9. The CDR3 has 15 amino acids.

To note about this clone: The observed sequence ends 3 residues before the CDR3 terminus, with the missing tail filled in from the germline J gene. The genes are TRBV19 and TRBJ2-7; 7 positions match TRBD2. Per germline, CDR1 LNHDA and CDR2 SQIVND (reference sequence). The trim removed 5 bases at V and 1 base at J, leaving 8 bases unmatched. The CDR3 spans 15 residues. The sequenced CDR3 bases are TGTGCCAGTAGTCCGGGGGGACCCTCTTCCTACGAG. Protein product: CASSPGGPSSYE. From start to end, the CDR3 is CASSPGGPSSYEQYF.

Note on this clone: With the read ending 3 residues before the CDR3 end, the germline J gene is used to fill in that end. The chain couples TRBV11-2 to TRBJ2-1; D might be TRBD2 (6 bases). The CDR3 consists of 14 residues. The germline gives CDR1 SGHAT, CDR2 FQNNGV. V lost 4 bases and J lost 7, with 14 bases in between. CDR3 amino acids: CASSSYDRGNEQFF. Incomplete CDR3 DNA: TGTGCCAGCAGCTCTTATGATCGGGGGAATGAG.

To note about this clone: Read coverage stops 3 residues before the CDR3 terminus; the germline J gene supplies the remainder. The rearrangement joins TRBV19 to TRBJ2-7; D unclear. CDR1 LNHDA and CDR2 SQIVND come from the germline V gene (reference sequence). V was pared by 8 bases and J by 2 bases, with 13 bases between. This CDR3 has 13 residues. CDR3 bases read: TGTGCCAGTGCGCGGTCACGGGCCTACGAG. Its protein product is CASARSRAYE. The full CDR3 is CASARSRAYEQYF. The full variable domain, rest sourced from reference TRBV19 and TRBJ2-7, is DGGITQSPKYLFRKEGQNVTLSCEQNLNHDAMYWYRQDPGQGLRLIYYSQIVNDFQKGDIAEGYSVSREKKESFPLTVTSAQKNPTAFYLCASARSRAYEQYFGPGTRLTVT.

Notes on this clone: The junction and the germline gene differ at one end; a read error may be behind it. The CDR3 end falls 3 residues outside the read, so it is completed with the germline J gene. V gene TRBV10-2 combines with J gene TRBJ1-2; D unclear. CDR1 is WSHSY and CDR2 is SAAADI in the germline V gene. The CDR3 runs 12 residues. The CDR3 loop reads CASGDQDYGYTF. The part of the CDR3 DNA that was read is TGCGCCAGCGGTGATCAGGACTATGGC.

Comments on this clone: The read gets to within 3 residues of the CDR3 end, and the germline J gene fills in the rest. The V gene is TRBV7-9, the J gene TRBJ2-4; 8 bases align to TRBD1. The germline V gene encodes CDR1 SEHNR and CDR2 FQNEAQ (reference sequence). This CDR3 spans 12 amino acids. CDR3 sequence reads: CASTPGGDGQYF. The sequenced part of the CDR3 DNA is TGTGCCAGCACCCCAGGGGGCGACGGT.

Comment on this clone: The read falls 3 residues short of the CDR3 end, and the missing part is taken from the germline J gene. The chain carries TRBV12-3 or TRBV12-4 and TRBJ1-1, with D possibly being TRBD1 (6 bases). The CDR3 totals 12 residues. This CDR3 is CASSLGQMAAFF. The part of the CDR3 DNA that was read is TGTGCCAGCAGTTTGGGACAAATGGCA.

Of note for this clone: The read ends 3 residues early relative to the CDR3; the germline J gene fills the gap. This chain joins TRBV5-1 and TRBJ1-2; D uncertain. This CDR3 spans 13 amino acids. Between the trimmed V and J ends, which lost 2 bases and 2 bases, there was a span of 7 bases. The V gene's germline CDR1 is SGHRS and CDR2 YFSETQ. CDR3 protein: CASSFAGNYGYTF. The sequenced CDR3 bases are TGCGCCAGCAGCTTCGCGGGAAACTATGGC.